The present TCR beta chain was sequenced within a study of vaccination effects on CD4 cells after COVID-19. Turning to the study itself: Both of the two convalescent patients gave a sample, one 16 days and one a week before vaccination.

A note on this clone: Its antigen is currently unknown.

This CDR3 is built from 14 residues. Per germline, CDR1 SGHNT and CDR2 YENEEA. J was trimmed by 5 bases and V by 8 bases; bases with no gene match: 12. Clones were sequenced by immunoSEQ multiplex PCR, and TCRdb holds only the in-frame ones, with some missing. The table shows 70,000 or so clones, with about 69% occurring only once. Antigen-specific CD4+ T cells were expanded with viral peptide pools in the ViraFEST assay before sequencing. Researchers isolated CD4+ T cells once less than twelve days of culture had elapsed. A positive SARS-CoV-2 PCR test fell between March and December 2020. Wells containing 1.5 million to 2.5 million PBMC each were cultured with about 9 IU/ml IL-2 and approximately 9.6 ug/ml peptides. For the negative control culture, a pool of HIV-1 Nef peptides was used. Researchers swapped half the medium for IL-2 medium on both days 3 and 7.

The material was CD4+ T cells from PBMCs cultured with HIV peptides, obtained before COVID-19 vaccination. Subset noted: HIV-1 Nef peptide pool negative control/reference culture. The rearrangement links TRBV11-3 to TRBJ2-7; 7 positions agree with TRBD2. The receptor comes from a human donor who had a prior SARS-CoV-2 infection. CDR3 sequence: CASRTGLLSHEQYF. CDR3 bases: TGTGCCAGCCGTACGGGACTACTCTCGCACGAGCAGTACTTC.